These T cell receptor beta chains were read from a single sample in a study of blood T cell repertoires in COVID-19. TCRdb's table, derived via immunoSEQ multiplex PCR, lists solely in-frame clones and lacks some. This table has over 110,000 clones, over 70% appearing once. Specimen: peripheral blood. These receptors all stem from a woman aged 45-59 years with acute or convalescent COVID-19. Each CDR3 is given with its conserved first and last residue. D genes are given only for firm matches. Only some rows state a clone size, as once, few, many or a class for expanded clones.

D | size | J | V | CDR3 | DNA
. | . | TRBJ1-1 | TRBV19 | CASSTLGPGDTEAFF | TGTGCCAGTAGTACCCTTGGCCCAGGGGACACTGAAGCTTTCTTT
TRBD2 | . | TRBJ2-7 | TRBV5-1 | CATRKTTSDAYEQYF | TGCGCCACCAGAAAAACGACTAGCGATGCCTACGAGCAGTACTTC
. | . | TRBJ1-2 | TRBV3-1/TRBV3-2 | CASSPNLRVSDYGYTF | TGTGCCAGCAGCCCCAATCTGAGGGTCTCAGACTATGGCTACACCTTC
TRBD1 | . | TRBJ1-6 | TRBV3-1/TRBV3-2 | CASSPPNGQGGSPLHF | TGTGCCAGCAGCCCTCCAAACGGCCAGGGGGGCTCACCCCTCCACTTT
. | . | TRBJ1-6 | TRBV27 | CASSSRPPGAYNSPLHF | TGTGCCAGCAGTTCCCGGCCTCCAGGGGCCTATAATTCACCCCTCCACTTT
TRBD2 | few | TRBJ2-5 | TRBV6-2/TRBV6-3 | CASSYSTSGQETQYF | TGTGCCAGCAGTTACTCGACTAGCGGGCAAGAGACCCAGTACTTC
. | . | TRBJ2-3 | TRBV5-1 | CASTIVGTDTQYF | TGCGCCAGCACCATAGTGGGCACAGATACGCAGTATTTT
TRBD1 | . | TRBJ2-7 | TRBV7-8 | CASSLLWTGYEQYF | TGTGCCAGCAGCTTGTTGTGGACAGGGTACGAGCAGTACTTC
. | . | TRBJ2-5 | TRBV5-8 | CASSPRLSETQYF | TGTGCCAGCAGCCCCCGACTGTCCGAGACCCAGTACTTC
. | . | TRBJ1-2 | TRBV7-8 | CASSPGIREDHPRSNYGYTF | TGTGCCAGCAGCCCGGGTATTCGGGAGGACCACCCACGATCAAACTATGGCTACACCTTC
TRBD2 | once | TRBJ2-7 | TRBV19 | CASSIFGAGAVYEQYF | TGTGCCAGTAGTATTTTCGGAGCGGGGGCCGTCTACGAGCAGTACTTC
TRBD2 | . | TRBJ2-7 | TRBV5-1 | CASAGGQVAGYEQYF | TGCGCCAGCGCGGGGGGGCAGGTAGCGGGCTACGAGCAGTACTTC
. | . | TRBJ1-2 | TRBV27 | CATGTTNYGYTF | TGTGCCACTGGGACAACTAACTATGGCTACACCTTC
. | . | TRBJ2-7 | TRBV29-1 | CSVEMRIDFSEQYF | TGCAGCGTTGAAATGCGGATAGACTTCTCCGAGCAGTACTTC